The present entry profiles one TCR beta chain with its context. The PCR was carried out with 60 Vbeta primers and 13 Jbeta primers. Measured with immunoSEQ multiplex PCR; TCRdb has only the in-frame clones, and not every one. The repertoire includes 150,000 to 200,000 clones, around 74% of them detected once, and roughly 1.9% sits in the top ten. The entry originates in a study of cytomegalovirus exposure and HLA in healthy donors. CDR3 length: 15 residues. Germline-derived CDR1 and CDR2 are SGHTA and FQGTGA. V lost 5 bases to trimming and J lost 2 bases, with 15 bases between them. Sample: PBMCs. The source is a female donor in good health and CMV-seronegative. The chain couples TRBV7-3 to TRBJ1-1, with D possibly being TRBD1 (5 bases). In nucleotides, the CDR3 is TGTGCCAGCAGCCCCGGGACTACTCGAAACACTGAAGCTTTCTTT. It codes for CASSPGTTRNTEAFF. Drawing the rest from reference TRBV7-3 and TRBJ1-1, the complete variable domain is GAGVSQTPSNKVTEKGKYVELRCDPISGHTALYWYRQSLGQGPEFLIYFQGTGAADDSGLPNDRFFAVRPEGSVSTLKIQRTERGDSAVYLCASSPGTTRNTEAFFGQGTRLTVV.